The rows below give T cell receptor beta chains drawn from one sample of a study of blood T cell repertoires in COVID-19. Data came from immunoSEQ multiplex PCR; TCRdb stores just in-frame clones and leaves some out. The sample includes 85,000 to 130,000 clones, 75% to 95% of them seen just once. Sequencing used peripheral blood. The receptors here all came from a human donor in a cohort sampled during active COVID-19. Each CDR3 is given with its conserved first and last residue. Fields, in order: V gene, D gene, clone size, J gene, CDR3 protein, CDR3 DNA. The D gene is left open where the match is weak. Some rows have no size entry. The others give once, few or many, or a class for an expanded clone.

V gene: TRBV19
D gene: TRBD1
clone size: NA
J gene: TRBJ1-3
CDR3 protein: CASDPGQGRNTIYF
CDR3 DNA: TGTGCCAGTGATCCGGGACAGGGTCGGAACACCATATATTTT

V gene: TRBV6-5
D gene: TRBD1
clone size: NA
J gene: TRBJ2-7
CDR3 protein: CASSYLGQSPTYEQYF
CDR3 DNA: TGTGCCAGCAGTTATCTGGGACAGAGCCCCACCTACGAGCAGTACTTC

V gene: TRBV5-4
D gene: TRBD1
clone size: NA
J gene: TRBJ2-7
CDR3 protein: CASSSTGGRYEQYF
CDR3 DNA: TGTGCCAGCAGCTCTACAGGGGGGCGCTACGAGCAGTACTTC

V gene: TRBV4-1
D gene: NA
clone size: NA
J gene: TRBJ2-7
CDR3 protein: CASSPKQGYEQYF
CDR3 DNA: TGCGCCAGCAGCCCAAAACAGGGCTACGAGCAGTACTTC

V gene: TRBV6-5
D gene: NA
clone size: NA
J gene: TRBJ1-1
CDR3 protein: CASSYSRDMNTEAFF
CDR3 DNA: TGTGCCAGCAGTTACTCGAGGGATATGAACACTGAAGCTTTCTTT

V gene: TRBV9
D gene: TRBD1
clone size: NA
J gene: TRBJ2-1
CDR3 protein: CASSVAGQGNNEQFF
CDR3 DNA: TGTGCCAGCAGCGTAGCTGGACAGGGAAACAATGAGCAGTTCTTC

V gene: TRBV6-2/TRBV6-3
D gene: NA
clone size: once
J gene: TRBJ1-1
CDR3 protein: CASSYKGRTEAFF
CDR3 DNA: TGTGCCAGCAGTTATAAGGGGAGGACTGAAGCTTTCTTT

V gene: TRBV10-1
D gene: NA
clone size: NA
J gene: TRBJ1-4
CDR3 protein: CASSEQGTEKLFF
CDR3 DNA: TGCGCCAGCAGTGAGCAGGGGACTGAAAAACTGTTTTTT

V gene: TRBV27
D gene: NA
clone size: once
J gene: TRBJ2-7
CDR3 protein: CASSPSGVGEQYF
CDR3 DNA: TGTGCCAGCAGTCCATCGGGGGTAGGGGAGCAGTACTTC

V gene: TRBV30
D gene: NA
clone size: NA
J gene: TRBJ1-2
CDR3 protein: CAWSVTGEGYTF
CDR3 DNA: TGTGCCTGGAGTGTGACAGGAGAGGGCTACACCTTC

V gene: TRBV19
D gene: NA
clone size: NA
J gene: TRBJ1-1
CDR3 protein: CASSRGMGATEAFF
CDR3 DNA: TGTGCCAGTAGTAGGGGAATGGGAGCCACTGAAGCTTTCTTT

V gene: TRBV4-2
D gene: NA
clone size: NA
J gene: TRBJ2-2
CDR3 protein: CASKERNTGELFF
CDR3 DNA: TGTGCCAGCAAAGAGAGAAACACCGGGGAGCTGTTTTTT

V gene: TRBV19
D gene: NA
clone size: NA
J gene: TRBJ2-3
CDR3 protein: CASSPRDSYTDTQYF
CDR3 DNA: TGTGCCAGTAGTCCTCGCGACAGCTACACAGATACGCAGTATTTT

V gene: TRBV10-3
D gene: NA
clone size: NA
J gene: TRBJ1-1
CDR3 protein: CAISSSPGETMNTEAFF
CDR3 DNA: TGTGCCATCAGTTCCTCCCCGGGGGAGACTATGAACACTGAAGCTTTCTTT

V gene: TRBV7-9
D gene: NA
clone size: few
J gene: TRBJ2-3
CDR3 protein: CASSFGGADTQYF
CDR3 DNA: TGTGCCAGCAGCTTTGGAGGGGCAGATACGCAGTATTTT

V gene: TRBV7-2
D gene: NA
clone size: NA
J gene: TRBJ2-3
CDR3 protein: CASSFPPGDTQYF
CDR3 DNA: TGTGCCAGCAGCTTCCCTCCCGGAGATACGCAGTATTTT

V gene: TRBV12-5
D gene: TRBD1
clone size: NA
J gene: TRBJ1-1
CDR3 protein: CASGLSPGTGLNTEAFF
CDR3 DNA: TGTGCTAGTGGTTTGTCCCCCGGGACAGGGCTGAACACTGAAGCTTTCTTT

V gene: TRBV20-1
D gene: TRBD2
clone size: NA
J gene: TRBJ2-1
CDR3 protein: CSASGRGDPNNEQFF
CDR3 DNA: TGCAGTGCTAGTGGGCGGGGGGACCCAAACAATGAGCAGTTCTTC

V gene: TRBV6-2/TRBV6-3
D gene: TRBD1
clone size: NA
J gene: TRBJ1-5
CDR3 protein: CASSHGTGVSNQPQHF
CDR3 DNA: TGTGCCAGCAGTCATGGGACAGGTGTTAGCAATCAGCCCCAGCATTTT

V gene: TRBV7-9
D gene: NA
clone size: NA
J gene: TRBJ2-5
CDR3 protein: CASSWEVQETQYF
CDR3 DNA: TGTGCCAGCAGCTGGGAGGTGCAAGAGACCCAGTACTTC

V gene: TRBV19
D gene: NA
clone size: NA
J gene: TRBJ2-1
CDR3 protein: CASNVGRGNNEQFF
CDR3 DNA: TGTGCCAGTAACGTCGGTAGGGGGAACAATGAGCAGTTCTTC

V gene: TRBV25-1
D gene: TRBD1
clone size: NA
J gene: TRBJ2-5
CDR3 protein: CASSAGQVSIQETQYF
CDR3 DNA: TGTGCCAGCAGCGCGGGACAGGTGTCAATCCAAGAGACCCAGTACTTC

V gene: TRBV7-9
D gene: NA
clone size: NA
J gene: TRBJ1-2
CDR3 protein: CASSLVRGYGYTF
CDR3 DNA: TGTGCCAGCAGCTTAGTACGGGGATATGGCTACACCTTC

V gene: TRBV28
D gene: TRBD2
clone size: once
J gene: TRBJ2-3
CDR3 protein: CASSLLAGEFPDTQYF
CDR3 DNA: TGTGCCAGCAGTTTACTGGCGGGAGAGTTTCCAGATACGCAGTATTTT

V gene: TRBV29-1
D gene: TRBD1
clone size: NA
J gene: TRBJ2-1
CDR3 protein: CSVTGTGDNYNEQFF
CDR3 DNA: TGCAGCGTCACCGGGACAGGGGACAACTACAATGAGCAGTTCTTC

V gene: TRBV11-2
D gene: NA
clone size: few
J gene: TRBJ2-5
CDR3 protein: CASSSLQGETQYF
CDR3 DNA: TGTGCCAGCAGTTCCCTGCAGGGAGAGACCCAGTACTTC

V gene: TRBV18
D gene: TRBD2
clone size: NA
J gene: TRBJ2-4
CDR3 protein: CASSPSLTRGEGNIQYF
CDR3 DNA: TGTGCCAGCTCACCATCTCTGACCCGGGGGGAAGGAAACATTCAGTACTTC

V gene: TRBV28
D gene: NA
clone size: NA
J gene: TRBJ1-4
CDR3 protein: CASSQFNEKLFF
CDR3 DNA: TGTGCCAGCAGTCAATTCAATGAAAAACTGTTTTTT

V gene: TRBV6-1
D gene: NA
clone size: NA
J gene: TRBJ2-7
CDR3 protein: CASSEGARVEEQYF
CDR3 DNA: TGTGCCAGCAGTGAGGGGGCCAGGGTGGAGGAGCAGTACTTC

V gene: TRBV9
D gene: TRBD2
clone size: NA
J gene: TRBJ2-5
CDR3 protein: CASSDRTSVSETQYF
CDR3 DNA: TGTGCCAGCAGCGATCGGACTAGCGTGTCGGAGACCCAGTACTTC

V gene: TRBV30
D gene: NA
clone size: NA
J gene: TRBJ1-1
CDR3 protein: CAWRQGNTEAFF
CDR3 DNA: TGTGCCTGGAGACAGGGGAACACTGAAGCTTTCTTT

V gene: TRBV3-1/TRBV3-2
D gene: TRBD2
clone size: NA
J gene: TRBJ2-7
CDR3 protein: CASSPELARPYEQYF
CDR3 DNA: TGTGCCAGCAGCCCCGAACTAGCGAGACCCTACGAGCAGTACTTC

V gene: TRBV9
D gene: NA
clone size: NA
J gene: TRBJ2-6
CDR3 protein: CASSASDSYGANVLTF
CDR3 DNA: TGTGCCAGCAGCGCGTCAGACAGTTACGGGGCCAACGTCCTGACTTTC

V gene: TRBV5-1
D gene: TRBD2
clone size: NA
J gene: TRBJ2-5
CDR3 protein: CASSLNPRAGGSAETQYF
CDR3 DNA: TGCGCCAGCAGCTTGAATCCACGCGCGGGAGGATCCGCGGAGACCCAGTACTTC

V gene: TRBV9
D gene: NA
clone size: NA
J gene: TRBJ1-4
CDR3 protein: CASSSGGPHEKLFF
CDR3 DNA: TGTGCCAGCAGCTCGGGGGGACCACATGAAAAACTGTTTTTT

V gene: TRBV6-4
D gene: NA
clone size: NA
J gene: TRBJ2-1
CDR3 protein: CASSDGEYNEQFF
CDR3 DNA: TGTGCCAGCAGTGACGGGGAGTACAATGAGCAGTTCTTC

V gene: TRBV27
D gene: NA
clone size: NA
J gene: TRBJ2-1
CDR3 protein: CASSLAGGNEQFF
CDR3 DNA: TGTGCCAGCAGTTTAGCTGGCGGCAATGAGCAGTTCTTC

V gene: TRBV2
D gene: TRBD1
clone size: NA
J gene: TRBJ2-3
CDR3 protein: CASSDLRQGDTQYF
CDR3 DNA: TGTGCCAGCAGTGACCTCAGACAGGGAGATACGCAGTATTTT

V gene: TRBV5-5
D gene: TRBD1
clone size: once
J gene: TRBJ1-3
CDR3 protein: CASSVWGQNAPGNTIYF
CDR3 DNA: TGTGCCAGCAGCGTGTGGGGACAGAATGCACCTGGAAACACCATATATTTT

V gene: TRBV6-5
D gene: NA
clone size: NA
J gene: TRBJ2-5
CDR3 protein: CASSYTRGETQYF
CDR3 DNA: TGTGCCAGCAGTTACACTAGAGGAGAGACCCAGTACTTC

V gene: TRBV29-1
D gene: TRBD1
clone size: NA
J gene: TRBJ1-2
CDR3 protein: CSVPLGGTAIYGYTF
CDR3 DNA: TGCAGCGTCCCCCTAGGCGGGACAGCAATCTATGGCTACACCTTC

V gene: TRBV7-2
D gene: NA
clone size: once
J gene: TRBJ2-3
CDR3 protein: CASSLETGIYTDTQYF
CDR3 DNA: TGTGCCAGCAGCTTAGAGACGGGAATTTATACAGATACGCAGTATTTT

V gene: TRBV7-6
D gene: NA
clone size: NA
J gene: TRBJ2-1
CDR3 protein: CASSSWVGPKQDNEQFF
CDR3 DNA: TGTGCCAGCAGCTCCTGGGTGGGGCCCAAGCAGGACAATGAGCAGTTCTTC

V gene: TRBV4-2
D gene: TRBD2
clone size: once
J gene: TRBJ2-3
CDR3 protein: CASSQVGSRGGQKTDTQYF
CDR3 DNA: TGTGCCAGCAGCCAGGTGGGGTCTCGGGGGGGCCAAAAAACAGATACGCAGTATTTT

V gene: TRBV7-9
D gene: NA
clone size: few
J gene: TRBJ2-7
CDR3 protein: CASTNNRASYEQYF
CDR3 DNA: TGTGCCAGCACCAACAACAGGGCCTCCTACGAGCAGTACTTC

V gene: TRBV19
D gene: TRBD1
clone size: few
J gene: TRBJ2-7
CDR3 protein: CASTTSTGESYEQYF
CDR3 DNA: TGTGCCAGTACCACGTCGACAGGGGAATCCTACGAGCAGTACTTC

V gene: TRBV29-1
D gene: NA
clone size: NA
J gene: TRBJ1-1
CDR3 protein: CSVARGGRGATEAFF
CDR3 DNA: TGCAGCGTTGCTAGGGGGGGGCGCGGGGCCACTGAAGCTTTCTTT

V gene: TRBV6-5
D gene: NA
clone size: NA
J gene: TRBJ1-1
CDR3 protein: CASRRGLHTEAFF
CDR3 DNA: TGTGCCAGCAGACGCGGGTTGCACACTGAAGCTTTCTTT

V gene: TRBV19
D gene: NA
clone size: once
J gene: TRBJ2-1
CDR3 protein: CASSPKLNEQFF
CDR3 DNA: TGTGCCAGTAGTCCGAAGCTCAATGAGCAGTTCTTC

V gene: TRBV7-9
D gene: NA
clone size: NA
J gene: TRBJ2-3
CDR3 protein: CASLAGRDTQYF
CDR3 DNA: TGTGCCAGCCTCGCAGGTCGCGATACGCAGTATTTT

V gene: TRBV5-1
D gene: NA
clone size: NA
J gene: TRBJ1-1
CDR3 protein: CASSSIQGNTEAFF
CDR3 DNA: TGCGCCAGCAGCTCTATCCAGGGGAACACTGAAGCTTTCTTT

V gene: TRBV28
D gene: NA
clone size: NA
J gene: TRBJ2-1
CDR3 protein: CASSQGGGLSYNEQFF
CDR3 DNA: TGTGCCAGCAGCCAAGGGGGGGGCTTGTCCTACAATGAGCAGTTCTTC

V gene: TRBV19
D gene: TRBD1
clone size: NA
J gene: TRBJ1-2
CDR3 protein: CASSTFPDRPYGYTF
CDR3 DNA: TGTGCCAGTAGTACGTTTCCGGACAGGCCCTATGGCTACACCTTC

V gene: TRBV7-9
D gene: NA
clone size: NA
J gene: TRBJ2-7
CDR3 protein: CASSLPGSYEQYF
CDR3 DNA: TGTGCCAGCAGCTTACCAGGGTCCTACGAGCAGTACTTC

V gene: TRBV9
D gene: NA
clone size: NA
J gene: TRBJ2-1
CDR3 protein: CASSQNTGNNEQFF
CDR3 DNA: TGTGCCAGCAGCCAAAATACAGGGAACAATGAGCAGTTCTTC

V gene: TRBV7-2
D gene: TRBD1
clone size: NA
J gene: TRBJ2-3
CDR3 protein: CASSSWTGRSDTQYF
CDR3 DNA: TGTGCCAGCAGCTCCTGGACAGGGAGGTCAGATACGCAGTATTTT